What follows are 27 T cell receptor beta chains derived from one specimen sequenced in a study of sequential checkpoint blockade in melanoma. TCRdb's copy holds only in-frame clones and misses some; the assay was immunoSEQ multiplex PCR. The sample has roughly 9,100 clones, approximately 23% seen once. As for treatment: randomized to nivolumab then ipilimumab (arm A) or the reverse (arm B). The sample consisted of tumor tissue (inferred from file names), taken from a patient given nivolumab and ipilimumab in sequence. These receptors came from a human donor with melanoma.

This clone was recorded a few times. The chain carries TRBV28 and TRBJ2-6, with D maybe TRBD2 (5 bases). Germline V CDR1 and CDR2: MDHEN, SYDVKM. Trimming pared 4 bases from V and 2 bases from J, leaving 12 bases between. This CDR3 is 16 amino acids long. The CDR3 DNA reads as TGTGCCAGCAGTTCACACGGGGTCGCTGGGGCCAACGTCCTGACTTTC. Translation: CASSSHGVAGANVLTF.

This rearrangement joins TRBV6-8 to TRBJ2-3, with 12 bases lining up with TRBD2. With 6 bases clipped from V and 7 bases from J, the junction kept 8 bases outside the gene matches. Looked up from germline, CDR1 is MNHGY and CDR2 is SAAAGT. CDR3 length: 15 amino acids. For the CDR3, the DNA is TGTGCCAGCAGCATTTTTGGACTAGCGGGGAATACGCAGTATTTT. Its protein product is CASSIFGLAGNTQYF.

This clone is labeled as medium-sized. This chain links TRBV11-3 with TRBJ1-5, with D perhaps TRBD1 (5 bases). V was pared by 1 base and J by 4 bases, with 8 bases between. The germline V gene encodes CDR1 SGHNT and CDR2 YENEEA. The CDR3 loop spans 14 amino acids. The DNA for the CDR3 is TGTGCCAGCAGCTTAGTCGACAGTAATCAGCCCCAGCATTTT. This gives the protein CASSLVDSNQPQHF.

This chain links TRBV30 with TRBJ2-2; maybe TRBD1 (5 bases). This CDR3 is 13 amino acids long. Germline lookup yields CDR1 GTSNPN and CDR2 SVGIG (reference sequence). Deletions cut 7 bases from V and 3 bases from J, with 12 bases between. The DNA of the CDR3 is TGTGCCTCGTCGGCAGGGTACACCGGGGAGCTGTTTTTT. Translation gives CASSAGYTGELFF.

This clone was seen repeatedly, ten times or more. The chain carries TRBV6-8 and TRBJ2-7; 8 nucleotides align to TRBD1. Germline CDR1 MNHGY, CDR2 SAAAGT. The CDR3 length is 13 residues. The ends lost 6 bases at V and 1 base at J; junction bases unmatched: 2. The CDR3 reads CASRGDRSYEQYF. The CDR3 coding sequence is TGTGCCAGCAGGGGGGACAGGTCCTACGAGCAGTACTTC.

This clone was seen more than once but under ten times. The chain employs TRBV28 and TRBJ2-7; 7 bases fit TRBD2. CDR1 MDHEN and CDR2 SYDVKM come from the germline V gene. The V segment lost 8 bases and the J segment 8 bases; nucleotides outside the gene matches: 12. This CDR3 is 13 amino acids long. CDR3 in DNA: TGTGCCAGCGGGGGACTACCCGCCGTGCAGCAGTACTTC. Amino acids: CASGGLPAVQQYF. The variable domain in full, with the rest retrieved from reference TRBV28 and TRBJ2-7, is DVKVTQSSRYLVKRTGEKVFLECVQDMDHENMFWYRQDPGLGLRLIYFSYDVKMKEKGDIPEGYSVSREKKERFSLILESASTNQTSMYLCASGGLPAVQQYFGPGTRLTVT.

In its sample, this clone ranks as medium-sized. The CDR3 bases are TGTGCCAGTAGTATAGGGAACACTGAAGCTTTCTTT. It translates to CASSIGNTEAFF. V is TRBV19 and J is TRBJ1-1, with D hard to call. The germline CDR1 and CDR2 sequences are LNHDA and SQIVND (reference sequence). Trimming stripped 1 base from V and 1 base from J, with 1 base between. The CDR3 is 12 residues long. Based on the CDR3 plus reference TRBV19 and TRBJ1-1, the full variable domain is DGGITQSPKYLFRKEGQNVTLSCEQNLNHDAMYWYRQDPGQGLRLIYYSQIVNDFQKGDIAEGYSVSREKKESFPLTVTSAQKNPTAFYLCASSIGNTEAFFGQGTRLTVV.

The CDR3 bases are TGTGCCAGCAGCCACCGGGGGACAGGGGGCGGGGCACCCCTCCACTTT. Translated, it gives CASSHRGTGGGAPLHF. The rearrangement joins TRBV14 to TRBJ1-6; 12 bases line up with TRBD1. The CDR3 sequence is 16 residues long. The germline CDR1 and CDR2 sequences are SGHDN and FVKESK. Unmatched junction bases numbered 8, after V lost 3 bases and J lost 11 bases.

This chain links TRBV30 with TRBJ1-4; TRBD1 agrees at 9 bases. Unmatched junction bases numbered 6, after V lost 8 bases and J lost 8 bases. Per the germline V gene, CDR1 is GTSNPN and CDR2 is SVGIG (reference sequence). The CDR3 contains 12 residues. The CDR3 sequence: CAGGTGREKLFF. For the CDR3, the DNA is TGTGCCGGGGGGACAGGGAGAGAAAAACTGTTTTTT.

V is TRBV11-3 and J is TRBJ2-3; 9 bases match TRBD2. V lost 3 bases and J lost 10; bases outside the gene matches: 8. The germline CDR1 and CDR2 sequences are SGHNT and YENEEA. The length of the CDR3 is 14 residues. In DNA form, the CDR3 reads TGTGCCAGCAGCTTGGCTAGCGGGGCGGGAGCGCAGTATTTT. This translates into CASSLASGAGAQYF.

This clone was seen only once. As DNA, the CDR3 is TGTGCCTGGAGAAGGAGTTCTGGAAACACCATATATTTT. Translating gives CAWRRSSGNTIYF. The V and J genes are TRBV30 and TRBJ1-3; D remains ambiguous. This CDR3 region has 13 residues. Germline V gene data show CDR1 as GTSNPN and CDR2 as SVGIG (reference sequence). V lost 3 bases and J 1 base, leaving 7 bases between the germline ends.

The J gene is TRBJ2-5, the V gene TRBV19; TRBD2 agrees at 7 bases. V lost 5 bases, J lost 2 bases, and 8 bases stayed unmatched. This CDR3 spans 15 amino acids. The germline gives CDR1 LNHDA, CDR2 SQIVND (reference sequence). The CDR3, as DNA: TGTGCCAGTAGTCCCCCACTAGCGAGACAAGAGACCCAGTACTTC. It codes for CASSPPLARQETQYF.

CDR3 protein: CASSLGTGTYEQYF. CDR3 DNA sequence: TGTGCCAGCAGCCTCGGGACAGGTACCTACGAGCAGTACTTC. The rearrangement links TRBV11-3 to TRBJ2-7, with TRBD1 matching 8 bases. CDR3 length equals 14 residues. J gave up 2 bases and V 5 bases, and 5 bases lay outside the gene matches. The germline V gene encodes CDR1 SGHNT and CDR2 YENEEA.

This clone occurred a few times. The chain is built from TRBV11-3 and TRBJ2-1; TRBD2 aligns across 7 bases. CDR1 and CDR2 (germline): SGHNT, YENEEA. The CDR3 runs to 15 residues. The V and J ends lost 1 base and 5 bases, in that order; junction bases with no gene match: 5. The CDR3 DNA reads TGTGCCAGCAGCTTAGTGGCGGGGGAGAACAATGAGCAGTTCTTC. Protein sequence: CASSLVAGENNEQFF.

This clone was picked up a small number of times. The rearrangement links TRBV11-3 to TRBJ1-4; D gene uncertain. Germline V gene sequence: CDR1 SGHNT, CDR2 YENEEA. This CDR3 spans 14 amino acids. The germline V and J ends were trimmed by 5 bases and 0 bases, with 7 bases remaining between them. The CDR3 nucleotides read TGTGCCAGCAGCCCACACACAACTAATGAAAAACTGTTTTTT. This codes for CASSPHTTNEKLFF.

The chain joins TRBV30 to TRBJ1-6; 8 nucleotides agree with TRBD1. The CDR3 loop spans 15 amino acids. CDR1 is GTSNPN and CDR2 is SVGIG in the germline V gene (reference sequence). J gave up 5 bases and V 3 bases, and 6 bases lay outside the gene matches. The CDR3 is CAWRKRTGNNSPLHF. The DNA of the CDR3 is TGTGCCTGGAGGAAAAGGACAGGGAATAATTCACCCCTCCACTTT.

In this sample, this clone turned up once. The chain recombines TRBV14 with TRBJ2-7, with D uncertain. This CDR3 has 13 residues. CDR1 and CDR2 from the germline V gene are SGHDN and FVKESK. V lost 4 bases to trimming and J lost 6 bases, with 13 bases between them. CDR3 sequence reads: CASSPRVLGEQYF. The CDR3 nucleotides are TGTGCCAGCAGCCCCCGGGTCCTAGGCGAGCAGTACTTC.

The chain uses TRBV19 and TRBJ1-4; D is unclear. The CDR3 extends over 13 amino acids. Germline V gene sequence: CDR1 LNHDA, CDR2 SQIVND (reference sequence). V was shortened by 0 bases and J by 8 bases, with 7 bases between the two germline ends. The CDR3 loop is CASSIDLSEKLFF. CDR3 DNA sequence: TGTGCCAGTAGTATAGATCTCAGCGAAAAACTGTTTTTT.

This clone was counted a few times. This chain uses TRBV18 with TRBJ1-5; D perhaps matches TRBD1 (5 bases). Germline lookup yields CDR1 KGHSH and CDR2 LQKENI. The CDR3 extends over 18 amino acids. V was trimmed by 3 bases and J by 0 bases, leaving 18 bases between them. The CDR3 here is CASSPTYGAGYSNQPQHF. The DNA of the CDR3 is TGTGCCAGCTCACCCACGTACGGGGCCGGGTATAGCAATCAGCCCCAGCATTTT.

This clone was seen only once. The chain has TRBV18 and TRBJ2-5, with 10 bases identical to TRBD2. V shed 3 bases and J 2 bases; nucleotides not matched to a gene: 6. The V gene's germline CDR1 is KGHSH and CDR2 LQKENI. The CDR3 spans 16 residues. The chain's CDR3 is CASSPSIAGGQETQYF. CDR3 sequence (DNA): TGTGCCAGCTCACCGTCAATAGCGGGGGGACAAGAGACCCAGTACTTC.

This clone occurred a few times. The CDR3 sequence: CASSALADAYNEQFF. CDR3 nucleotides: TGTGCCAGCAGTGCCCTAGCGGACGCCTACAATGAGCAGTTCTTC. The rearrangement joins TRBV6-8 to TRBJ2-1; TRBD2 aligns across 7 bases. V dropped 5 bases and J dropped 2; count of bases not matched to a gene: 6. Germline V gene sequence: CDR1 MNHGY, CDR2 SAAAGT. This CDR3 contains 15 residues.

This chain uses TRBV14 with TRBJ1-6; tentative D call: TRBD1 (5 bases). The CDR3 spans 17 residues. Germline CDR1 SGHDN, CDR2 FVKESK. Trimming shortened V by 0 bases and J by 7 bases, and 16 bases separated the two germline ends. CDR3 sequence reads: CASSQEWSGGWNSPLHF. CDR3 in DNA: TGTGCCAGCAGCCAAGAGTGGAGCGGGGGGTGGAATTCACCCCTCCACTTT. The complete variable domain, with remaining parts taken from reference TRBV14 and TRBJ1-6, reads EAGVTQFPSHSVIEKGQTVTLRCDPISGHDNLYWYRRVMGKEIKFLLHFVKESKQDESGMPNNRFLAERTGGTYSTLKVQPAELEDSGVYFCASSQEWSGGWNSPLHFGNGTRLTVT.

In nucleotides, the CDR3 is TGTGCCAGCAGTTACCCGATTTCCATGAACACTGAAGCTTTCTTT. Its translation: CASSYPISMNTEAFF. The rearrangement uses TRBV6-8 and TRBJ1-1; no clear D. The V end lost 2 bases, the J end lost 0 bases, and 10 bases lay between the germline ends. This CDR3 is built from 15 residues. Germline V gene sequence: CDR1 MNHGY, CDR2 SAAAGT.

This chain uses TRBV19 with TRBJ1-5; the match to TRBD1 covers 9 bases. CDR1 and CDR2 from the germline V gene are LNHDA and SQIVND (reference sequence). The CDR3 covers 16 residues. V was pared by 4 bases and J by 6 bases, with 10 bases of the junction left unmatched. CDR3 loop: CASSRRTGTGTQPQHF. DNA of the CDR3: TGTGCCAGTAGTAGGAGGACCGGGACAGGGACTCAGCCCCAGCATTTT.

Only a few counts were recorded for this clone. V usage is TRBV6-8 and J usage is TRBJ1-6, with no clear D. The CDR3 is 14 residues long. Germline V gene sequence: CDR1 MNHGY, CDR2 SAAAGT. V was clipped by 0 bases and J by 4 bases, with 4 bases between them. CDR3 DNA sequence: TGTGCCAGCAGTTACTCTCAGTATAATTCACCCCTCCACTTT. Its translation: CASSYSQYNSPLHF.

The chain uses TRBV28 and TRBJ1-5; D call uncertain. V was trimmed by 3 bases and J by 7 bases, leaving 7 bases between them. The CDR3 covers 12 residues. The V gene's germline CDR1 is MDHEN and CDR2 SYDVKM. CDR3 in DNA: TGTGCCAGCAGTTTCTTTACACAGCCCCAGCATTTT. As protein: CASSFFTQPQHF.

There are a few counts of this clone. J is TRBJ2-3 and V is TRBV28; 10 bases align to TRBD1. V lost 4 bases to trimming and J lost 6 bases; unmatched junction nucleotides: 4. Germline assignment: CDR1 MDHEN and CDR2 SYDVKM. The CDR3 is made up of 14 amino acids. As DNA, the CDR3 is TGTGCCAGCAGTTCGGGACAGGGGTGGGATACGCAGTATTTT. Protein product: CASSSGQGWDTQYF.